The clone carrying this T cell receptor beta chain was detected a few times. Antigen specificity is unknown. Germline values: CDR1 SGHRS, CDR2 YFSETQ. The V gene end was trimmed by 8 bases and the J gene end by 1 base; junction bases not matched to a gene: 8. The CDR3 length is 17 residues. For the second PCR, which ran for roughly 6 to 12 cycles, a sample-barcoded 5' primer and a J-beta primer mix were used. MiXCR, applied by TCRdb to the 5' RACE reads, yields one record per CDR3 protein. This table holds about 1.7 million distinct CDR3 sequences, approximately 28% found once. This sample is drawn from a study of blood T cells in healthy people across ages. Study observations and caveats: Long-lived donors exceeded aged donors in naive CD4+ cells and diversity. Roughly linear age-related decline in beta diversity appeared, significant by age approximately 41.

What was sequenced was blood. The TCR originated in a woman in her 30s in good health. The chain couples TRBV5-1 to TRBJ2-3, with TRBD2 matching 15 bases. The CDR3 bases are TGCGCCAGTAGCCAAGGGACTAGCGGGGGGCGCACAGATACGCAGTATTTT. Translating gives CASSQGTSGGRTDTQYF.